The next 17 T cell receptor beta chains were all read from a single sample in a study of technical replicates of blood from several donors. Profiling relied on immunoSEQ multiplex PCR, and the TCRdb table lists in-frame clones only, not all of them. The data contain about 71,000 clones, about nine tenths of them seen just once; the ten biggest clones take up about 0.37%. Sequencing was done on a sample of T cells isolated from PBMCs. All receptors derive from a human donor in good health.

The chain employs TRBV13 and TRBJ2-7, with 15 positions matching TRBD2. Germline CDR1 PRHDT, CDR2 FYEKMQ (reference sequence). CDR3 length: 14 residues. V shed 5 bases, J shed 5 bases, and the junction held 1 base outside the gene matches. The CDR3 sequence: CASSRTSGRDEQYF. Here the CDR3 DNA reads TGTGCCAGCAGCCGGACTAGCGGGAGGGACGAGCAGTACTTC.

The V call is TRBV29-1, the J call TRBJ2-7, with TRBD2 identical over 7 bases. V lost 1 base to trimming and J lost 3 bases; unmatched junction nucleotides: 3. The CDR3 runs 13 residues. CDR1 is SQVTM, CDR2 ANQGSEA, per germline. The CDR3 DNA reads as TGCAGCGTTGAAGCTAGCGGAGACTACGAGCAGTACTTC. Translating gives CSVEASGDYEQYF.

The chain is built from TRBV5-1 and TRBJ2-7, with D tentatively TRBD1 (6 bases). V shed 2 bases and J shed 3 bases, with 12 bases lying between them. This CDR3 has 14 residues. The germline gives CDR1 SGHRS, CDR2 YFSETQ. The CDR3 bases are TGCGCCAGCAGCTTAGGGGGAGTGAACTACGAGCAGTACTTC. It encodes CASSLGGVNYEQYF. The complete variable domain, with remaining parts taken from reference TRBV5-1 and TRBJ2-7, reads KAGVTQTPRYLIKTRGQQVTLSCSPISGHRSVSWYQQTPGQGLQFLFEYFSETQRNKGNFPGRFSGRQFSNSRSEMNVSTLELGDSALYLCASSLGGVNYEQYFGPGTRLTVT.

The gene calls are TRBV13 and TRBJ1-1; 8 nucleotides match TRBD1. This CDR3 spans 15 amino acids. Germline loops: CDR1 PRHDT, CDR2 FYEKMQ (reference sequence). J gave up 3 bases and V 5 bases, and 8 bases lay outside the gene matches. The CDR3 sequence is CASSPGQGGYTEAFF. The CDR3 DNA is TGTGCCAGCAGCCCAGGACAGGGAGGGTACACTGAAGCTTTCTTT.

CDR3 loop: CASSYPGTSGNTIYF. Written as DNA, the CDR3 is TGCGCCAGCAGCTACCCAGGAACCTCTGGAAACACCATATATTTT. The chain is built from TRBV4-1 and TRBJ1-3; no reliable D call. The V end was cut by 5 bases, the J end by 0 bases, with 11 bases between. The CDR3 sequence is 15 residues long. Per germline, CDR1 MGHRA and CDR2 YSYEKL.

The V call is TRBV9, the J call TRBJ2-2, with D unresolved. Trimming cost V 1 base and J 2 bases, with 3 bases left between them. Germline V gene lookup returns CDR1 SGDLS and CDR2 YYNGEE. This CDR3 has 13 amino acids. CDR3 coding DNA: TGTGCCAGCAGCGTATCAAACACCGGGGAGCTGTTTTTT. It specifies CASSVSNTGELFF. Based on the CDR3 plus reference TRBV9 and TRBJ2-2, the full variable domain is DSGVTQTPKHLITATGQRVTLRCSPRSGDLSVYWYQQSLDQGLQFLIQYYNGEERAKGNILERFSAQQFPDLHSELNLSSLELGDSALYFCASSVSNTGELFFGEGSRLTVL.

CDR3 bases: TGCGCCAGCAGCCAAGACACAGGGCAATTATACGAGCAGTACTTC. Translation: CASSQDTGQLYEQYF. The rearrangement uses TRBV4-3 and TRBJ2-7; possible D gene TRBD1, 6 bases. In germline, CDR1 is LGHNA, CDR2 YSLEER. The CDR3 loop spans 15 amino acids. The germline V and J ends were trimmed by 0 bases and 4 bases, with 13 bases remaining between them.

The V gene is TRBV30, the J gene TRBJ2-7, with TRBD1 matching 7 bases. Trimming cost V 3 bases and J 2 bases; bases outside gene matches: 7. CDR3 length equals 14 residues. Germline CDR1 reads GTSNPN; CDR2 reads SVGIG (reference sequence). CDR3 DNA sequence: TGTGCCTGGAGACCGGGACAGCTTACCTACGAGCAGTACTTC. Amino acid sequence: CAWRPGQLTYEQYF. The variable domain in full, with the rest retrieved from reference TRBV30 and TRBJ2-7, is SQTIHQWPATLVQPVGSPLSLECTVEGTSNPNLYWYRQAAGRGLQLLFYSVGIGQISSEVPQNLSASRPQDRQFILSSKKLLLSDSGFYLCAWRPGQLTYEQYFGPGTRLTVT.

In nucleotides, the CDR3 is TGTGCCAGCAGCCAAGAAATCGGCAGGACTAGCGGGAGCAATGAGCAGTTCTTC. This codes for CASSQEIGRTSGSNEQFF. This sequence joins TRBV4-2 and TRBJ2-1; 13 nucleotides line up with TRBD2. Unmatched junction bases numbered 8, after V lost 0 bases and J lost 6 bases. Germline V lookup: CDR1 LGHNA, CDR2 YNFKEQ. This CDR3 is 18 amino acids long.

The chain uses TRBV9 and TRBJ2-2; 7 bases align to TRBD2. This CDR3 is 17 amino acids long. Germline values: CDR1 SGDLS, CDR2 YYNGEE. The ends lost 0 bases at V and 1 base at J; junction bases unmatched: 6. The CDR3 here is CASSVGGERENTGELFF. CDR3 nucleotides: TGTGCCAGCAGCGTAGGAGGGGAGCGGGAGAACACCGGGGAGCTGTTTTTT.

This sequence joins TRBV19 and TRBJ2-2; tentative D call: TRBD1 (6 bases). With 4 bases removed from V and 5 bases from J, the gap between germline ends came to 14 bases. The CDR3 runs 15 residues. Germline lookup yields CDR1 LNHDA and CDR2 SQIVND (reference sequence). The CDR3 spells CASSTHQGMTGELFF. In DNA form, the CDR3 reads TGTGCCAGTAGTACTCATCAGGGGATGACCGGGGAGCTGTTTTTT.

CDR3 residues: CASRPYPFSMDTQYF. The CDR3 nucleotides read TGTGCCAGCAGACCTTACCCCTTTTCTATGGATACGCAGTATTTT. V is TRBV28 and J is TRBJ2-3; no clear D gene. The CDR3 is made up of 15 amino acids. The V gene lost 6 bases and the J gene lost 6 bases, with 19 bases spanning the gap. Germline V CDR1 and CDR2: MDHEN, SYDVKM.

The genes are TRBV11-2 and TRBJ2-7, with D perhaps matching TRBD1 (5 bases). The CDR3 extends over 14 amino acids. CDR1 is SGHAT and CDR2 is FQNNGV in the germline V gene. Trimming shortened V by 1 base and J by 9 bases, and 16 bases separated the two germline ends. CDR3: CASSLAGRENVQYF. CDR3 in DNA: TGTGCCAGCAGCTTAGCGGGCAGGGAAAATGTGCAGTACTTC.

The genes are TRBV11-3 and TRBJ2-7, with TRBD2 as a possible D gene (6 bases). The CDR3 sequence is 15 residues long. Trimming removed 2 bases at V and 2 bases at J, with 13 bases between. Germline CDR1 and CDR2: SGHNT and YENEEA. CDR3 protein: CASSLSLAATYEQYF. The DNA for the CDR3 is TGTGCCAGCAGCTTAAGCTTAGCGGCTACCTACGAGCAGTACTTC. The full variable domain, in which reference TRBV11-3 and TRBJ2-7 provide the parts outside the CDR3, is EAGVVQSPRYKIIEKKQPVAFWCNPISGHNTLYWYLQNLGQGPELLIRYENEEAVDDSQLPKDRFSAERLKGVDSTLKIQPAELGDSAVYLCASSLSLAATYEQYFGPGTRLTVT.

The chain joins TRBV2 to TRBJ1-1; D not resolved. The V gene lost 5 bases and the J gene lost 3 bases, with 10 bases spanning the gap. The length of the CDR3 is 13 residues. Looked up from germline, CDR1 is SNHLY and CDR2 is FYNNEI. The CDR3 DNA follows: TGTGCCAGCAGTATATCGAGGGACACTGAAGCTTTCTTT. Translating it yields CASSISRDTEAFF.

The chain has TRBV5-1 and TRBJ1-1; 7 nucleotides line up with TRBD1. V shed 3 bases, J shed 6 bases, and the junction held 8 bases outside the gene matches. The CDR3 runs to 14 residues. Germline CDR1 reads SGHRS; CDR2 reads YFSETQ. The CDR3 spells CASSSYLGQPEAFF. The CDR3 nucleotides read TGCGCCAGCAGCTCTTACTTGGGACAGCCTGAAGCTTTCTTT.

The V gene is TRBV11-3, the J gene TRBJ2-3; 7 bases match TRBD1. Germline CDR1 SGHNT, CDR2 YENEEA. The CDR3 runs 17 residues. V lost 0 bases to trimming and J lost 1 base; unmatched junction nucleotides: 7. This CDR3 is CASSLEGQRVGTDTQYF. CDR3 sequence (DNA): TGTGCCAGCAGCTTAGAGGGACAGAGGGTGGGCACAGATACGCAGTATTTT. Using reference TRBV11-3 and TRBJ2-3 for the parts outside the CDR3, the full variable domain is EAGVVQSPRYKIIEKKQPVAFWCNPISGHNTLYWYLQNLGQGPELLIRYENEEAVDDSQLPKDRFSAERLKGVDSTLKIQPAELGDSAVYLCASSLEGQRVGTDTQYFGPGTRLTVL.